The clone carrying this TCR beta chain was observed a few times. Its antigen is unidentified. The source of the sample is a study of cytomegalovirus exposure and HLA in healthy donors. Whole-study context: Roughly 180 million T cells yielded 90 million to 130 million unique TCR beta sequences, as an earlier analysis found. General study results and limits: Certain sequence variants were highly shared and formed a cluster, and this cluster was likely a sequencing artifact. Across HLA loci, a later analysis found differing TCR association rates, with DRB1 most and HLA-C fewest. Later analysis identified several of the most significant clusters that appeared linked to common viral pathogens.

The PCR contained 60 Vbeta and 13 Jbeta primers. TCRdb keeps only in-frame clones here, not all; method: immunoSEQ multiplex PCR. In the table there are around 120,000 clones, 75% to 85% of which are singletons. CDR3 length: 11 residues. CDR1 is WSHSY and CDR2 is SAAADI in the germline V gene. The ends were cut back, 10 bases at V and 7 bases at J, with 13 bases in the middle. The TCR sequence derives from a female donor in good health and CMV-seropositive. This chain links TRBV10-2 with TRBJ1-1; the D gene is possibly TRBD1 (5 bases). The sequenced material came from PBMCs. This CDR3 is CAIWQGGEAFF. CDR3 nucleotides: TGCGCCATTTGGCAGGGTGGTGAAGCTTTCTTT.